These 31 T cell receptor beta chains were sequenced from one sample in a study of blood T cell repertoires in COVID-19. The repertoire was sequenced with immunoSEQ multiplex PCR; TCRdb's copy has only in-frame clones and lacks some. The profile shows 250,000 or so clones, 80% to 85% of them singletons. Sequencing was performed on PBMCs or T cells enriched from blood (not recorded which). The receptor set was obtained from a man aged 50-60 years who had recovered from COVID-19.

V and J are TRBV19 and TRBJ1-5; D possibly corresponds to TRBD1 (5 bases). CDR1 and CDR2 (germline): LNHDA, SQIVND (reference sequence). This CDR3 is 16 amino acids long. V gave up 7 bases and J gave up 0 bases, with 16 bases separating them. CDR3 sequence: CASTSPVGASNQPQHF. CDR3 in DNA: TGTGCCAGTACCTCCCCGGTTGGGGCTAGCAATCAGCCCCAGCATTTT.

V is TRBV3-1 (or the pseudogene TRBV3-2) and J is TRBJ1-3; 7 positions match TRBD1. The J segment lost 0 bases and the V segment lost 2 bases, leaving 7 bases of the junction unmatched. The CDR3 is 17 residues long. Germline CDR1 is LGHDT and CDR2 is YNNKEL (reference sequence). As DNA, the CDR3 is TGTGCCAGCAGCCAACGACGGGACAGCCGCTCTGGAAACACCATATATTTT. Protein: CASSQRRDSRSGNTIYF.

In nucleotides, the CDR3 is TGTGCCAGCAGCCAAGATCCGGGGGGGGGTAGCTGGGACACTGAAGCTTTCTTT. Protein: CASSQDPGGGSWDTEAFF. The chain carries TRBV4-2 and TRBJ1-1, with TRBD1 as a possible D gene (5 bases). Germline V CDR1 and CDR2: LGHNA, YNFKEQ. Trimming removed 0 bases at V and 3 bases at J, with 20 bases between. This CDR3 is 18 amino acids long.

J is TRBJ1-2 and V is TRBV19, with 9 bases aligning to TRBD1. The CDR3 loop spans 17 amino acids. V lost 6 bases and J lost 4; bases outside the gene matches: 15. Germline V gives CDR1 LNHDA, CDR2 SQIVND (reference sequence). The CDR3 DNA is TGTGCCAGTAGGTCTCGAGAGAACAGGGGGCGAGGCTATGGCTACACCTTC. It encodes CASRSRENRGRGYGYTF.

The CDR3 loop is CASQAGTGNIEQYF. DNA for the CDR3: TGTGCCAGTCAAGCGGGGACAGGGAATATCGAGCAGTACTTC. V gene TRBV19 combines with J gene TRBJ2-7; 9 nucleotides line up with TRBD1. Germline assignment: CDR1 LNHDA and CDR2 SQIVND (reference sequence). This CDR3 comprises 14 residues. J was trimmed by 6 bases and V by 8 bases; bases with no gene match: 11.

This chain joins TRBV14 and TRBJ2-1, with 7 bases matching TRBD2. V was clipped by 0 bases and J by 9 bases; unmatched bases: 8. CDR3 length: 15 residues. The germline V gene encodes CDR1 SGHDN and CDR2 FVKESK. The CDR3 DNA follows: TGTGCCAGCAGCCAAGATCCAGCGGGAAAGGGTGAGCAGTTCTTC. Translation: CASSQDPAGKGEQFF. Filled out from reference TRBV14 and TRBJ2-1, the complete variable domain reads EAGVTQFPSHSVIEKGQTVTLRCDPISGHDNLYWYRRVMGKEIKFLLHFVKESKQDESGMPNNRFLAERTGGTYSTLKVQPAELEDSGVYFCASSQDPAGKGEQFFGPGTRLTVL.

The J gene is TRBJ2-3, the V gene TRBV29-1; 10 bases align to TRBD2. CDR1 is SQVTM and CDR2 is ANQGSEA in the germline V gene. With V trimmed by 7 bases and J by 6 bases, 13 bases remained unmatched. There are 15 residues in the CDR3. CDR3 region: CSAKPSGSGYDTQYF. The CDR3 region has the DNA TGCAGCGCCAAGCCTAGCGGGAGTGGGTACGATACGCAGTATTTT.

V and J are TRBV7-3 and TRBJ1-1; TRBD1 aligns across 9 bases. This CDR3 region has 15 residues. Per germline, CDR1 SGHTA and CDR2 FQGTGA. The V gene end was trimmed by 5 bases and the J gene end by 5 bases; junction bases not matched to a gene: 9. As DNA, the CDR3 is TGTGCCAGCAGCCTCGAGGGGACAGGGAGAACTGAAGCTTTCTTT. Protein: CASSLEGTGRTEAFF. Based on the CDR3 plus reference TRBV7-3 and TRBJ1-1, the full variable domain is GAGVSQTPSNKVTEKGKYVELRCDPISGHTALYWYRQSLGQGPEFLIYFQGTGAADDSGLPNDRFFAVRPEGSVSTLKIQRTERGDSAVYLCASSLEGTGRTEAFFGQGTRLTVV.

The genes are TRBV19 and TRBJ1-5; 11 bases map to TRBD1. Germline V CDR1 and CDR2: LNHDA, SQIVND (reference sequence). This CDR3 has 14 residues. V trimming: 8 bases; J trimming: 9 bases; junction bases outside the gene matches: 9. CDR3 DNA sequence: TGTGCCAGTGACCGGGACAGGGGGTCAGGGCCCCAGCATTTT. Protein: CASDRDRGSGPQHF.

This rearrangement joins TRBV3-1 (or the pseudogene TRBV3-2) to TRBJ2-1; D unclear. V lost 3 bases to trimming and J lost 8 bases, with 5 bases between them. Germline values: CDR1 LGHDT, CDR2 YNNKEL (reference sequence). This CDR3 is 11 amino acids long. This chain's CDR3 is CASSQTYEQFF. The CDR3 region has the DNA TGTGCCAGCAGCCAGACATATGAGCAGTTCTTC.

This chain connects TRBV28 to TRBJ2-7; 7 bases are a match to TRBD1. With V trimmed by 6 bases and J by 0 bases, 5 bases remained unmatched. Per germline, CDR1 MDHEN and CDR2 SYDVKM. The CDR3 totals 14 residues. This CDR3 reads CASRSGTASYEQYF. In DNA form, the CDR3 reads TGTGCCAGCAGATCCGGGACAGCCTCCTACGAGCAGTACTTC.

This chain uses TRBV13 with TRBJ2-5, with a possible D match to TRBD2 (5 bases). Per the germline V gene, CDR1 is PRHDT and CDR2 is FYEKMQ (reference sequence). Trimming shortened V by 5 bases and J by 2 bases, and 6 bases separated the two germline ends. The CDR3 length is 12 residues. The CDR3 spells CASSVAQETQYF. CDR3 sequence (DNA): TGTGCCAGCAGCGTAGCGCAAGAGACCCAGTACTTC.

The rearrangement links TRBV11-3 to TRBJ2-7; TRBD1 matches 7 bases. CDR3 size: 13 residues. Germline CDR1 and CDR2: SGHNT and YENEEA. V dropped 4 bases and J dropped 3; count of bases not matched to a gene: 3. This chain's CDR3 is CASSSGGIYEQYF. The CDR3, as DNA: TGTGCCAGCAGCTCAGGGGGTATCTACGAGCAGTACTTC.

This clone was found a few times. This chain uses TRBV10-3 with TRBJ1-1, with unresolved D. Trimming took off 4 bases at V and 0 bases at J, with 9 bases between the two ends. Germline-derived CDR1 and CDR2 are ENHRY and SYGVKD. The CDR3 totals 14 residues. CDR3 bases: TGTGCCATCAGTGTCGGAGGGATGAACACTGAAGCTTTCTTT. This gives the protein CAISVGGMNTEAFF.

The V gene is TRBV9, the J gene TRBJ2-7, with 7 bases lining up with TRBD2. The CDR3 runs to 16 residues. V was clipped by 3 bases and J by 3 bases; unmatched bases: 12. The germline CDR1 and CDR2 sequences are SGDLS and YYNGEE. DNA of the CDR3: TGTGCCAGCAGCGCGAAATGGGGGGGAGGTGTCTACGAGCAGTACTTC. Amino acids: CASSAKWGGGVYEQYF.

J is TRBJ2-5 and V is TRBV6-5; 8 bases fit TRBD1. The CDR3 loop spans 15 amino acids. CDR1 is MNHEY and CDR2 is SVGAGI in the germline V gene. The V segment lost 6 bases and the J segment 4 bases; nucleotides outside the gene matches: 10. DNA for the CDR3: TGTGCCAGCAGCCCCCGGACAGGGTTATTAGAGACCCAGTACTTC. Residues: CASSPRTGLLETQYF.

This clone was observed a single time. V is TRBV19 and J is TRBJ1-1, with a weak D call TRBD1 (5 bases). Germline V gives CDR1 LNHDA, CDR2 SQIVND (reference sequence). The CDR3 loop spans 15 amino acids. The ends were cut back, 9 bases at V and 1 base at J, with 18 bases in the middle. As DNA, the CDR3 is TGTGCCAGCAGAGATCCGGACACACGGAACACTGAAGCTTTCTTT. Translating it yields CASRDPDTRNTEAFF. Supplemented by reference TRBV19 and TRBJ1-1, the full variable domain reads DGGITQSPKYLFRKEGQNVTLSCEQNLNHDAMYWYRQDPGQGLRLIYYSQIVNDFQKGDIAEGYSVSREKKESFPLTVTSAQKNPTAFYLCASRDPDTRNTEAFFGQGTRLTVV.

The chain is built from TRBV2 and TRBJ1-1; 8 bases align to TRBD1. This CDR3 has 14 residues. Germline CDR1 and CDR2: SNHLY and FYNNEI. The V gene end was trimmed by 6 bases and the J gene end by 4 bases; junction bases not matched to a gene: 7. CDR3 sequence reads: CASRDRAMFTEAFF. The CDR3 bases are TGTGCCAGCAGGGACAGGGCGATGTTCACTGAAGCTTTCTTT.

The count of this clone is one. The chain couples TRBV7-2 to TRBJ2-1; 7 bases map to TRBD2. The CDR3 covers 13 residues. The V segment lost 5 bases and the J segment 6 bases; nucleotides outside the gene matches: 4. CDR1 and CDR2 from the germline V gene are SGHTA and FQGNSA. This CDR3 reads CASSPGTTNEQFF. DNA for the CDR3: TGTGCCAGCAGCCCCGGGACTACCAATGAGCAGTTCTTC. Based on the CDR3 plus reference TRBV7-2 and TRBJ2-1, the full variable domain is GAGVSQSPSNKVTEKGKDVELRCDPISGHTALYWYRQSLGQGLEFLIYFQGNSAPDKSGLPSDRFSAERTGGSVSTLTIQRTQQEDSAVYLCASSPGTTNEQFFGPGTRLTVL.

This clone was counted only a few times. This sequence joins TRBV11-2 and TRBJ2-2; 8 bases align to TRBD1. Germline CDR1 reads SGHAT; CDR2 reads FQNNGV. This CDR3 region has 14 residues. J was trimmed by 6 bases and V by 5 bases; bases with no gene match: 5. The CDR3 spells CASSGQGMAGELFF. The CDR3 nucleotides are TGTGCCAGCAGCGGACAGGGAATGGCCGGGGAGCTGTTTTTT.

V is TRBV5-1 and J is TRBJ2-3; 10 positions agree with TRBD2. J lost 5 bases, V lost 4 bases, and 7 bases had no gene match. CDR1 SGHRS and CDR2 YFSETQ come from the germline V gene. The CDR3 is 15 amino acids. Here the CDR3 DNA reads TGCGCCAGCAGCGGGAGCGGGGGGGCTATAGATACGCAGTATTTT. This gives the protein CASSGSGGAIDTQYF.

This sequence joins TRBV6-1 and TRBJ1-5; the D gene is possibly TRBD1 (5 bases). With 0 bases removed from V and 8 bases from J, the gap between germline ends came to 14 bases. Per germline, CDR1 MNHNS and CDR2 SASEGT. This CDR3 region has 15 residues. CDR3 coding DNA: TGTGCCAGCAGTGAAGCAGCGGGGGATAGGAAGCCCCAGCATTTT. Translated, it gives CASSEAAGDRKPQHF.

The V gene is TRBV5-1, the J gene TRBJ2-5; 9 positions match TRBD2. This CDR3 is built from 15 residues. In germline, CDR1 is SGHRS, CDR2 YFSETQ. Trimming removed 0 bases from V and 5 bases from J; junction bases left unmatched: 5. DNA for the CDR3: TGCGCCAGCAGCTTGGGAGCGGGGGGTGATGAGACCCAGTACTTC. It specifies CASSLGAGGDETQYF.

The chain has TRBV15 and TRBJ1-5; 9 bases are a match to TRBD1. CDR1 and CDR2 (germline): LNHNV, YYDKDF (reference sequence). The CDR3 extends over 15 amino acids. V lost 5 bases and J lost 5; bases outside the gene matches: 7. CDR3 sequence (DNA): TGTGCCACCAGCCCCCGGGACAGGGTCTATCAGCCCCAGCATTTT. This gives the protein CATSPRDRVYQPQHF.

The chain has TRBV27 and TRBJ2-2; D may be TRBD1 (6 bases). Per the germline V gene, CDR1 is MNHEY and CDR2 is SMNVEV (reference sequence). The CDR3 consists of 15 residues. The V end was cut by 3 bases, the J end by 7 bases, with 15 bases between. CDR3 coding DNA: TGTGCCAGCAGTTTCTCCCAGGGGAAAGGCGGGGAGCTGTTTTTT. It yields the protein CASSFSQGKGGELFF.

The rearrangement uses TRBV7-3 and TRBJ2-2, with 7 bases lining up with TRBD1. Germline values: CDR1 SGHTA, CDR2 FQGTGA. V lost 3 bases and J lost 7; bases outside the gene matches: 8. The CDR3 is 15 amino acids. This chain's CDR3 is CASSFRPGGSGELFF. The DNA of the CDR3 is TGTGCCAGCAGCTTCCGGCCAGGGGGAAGCGGGGAGCTGTTTTTT.

The rearrangement joins TRBV5-4 to TRBJ1-3; unclear D gene. With 6 bases removed from V and 0 bases from J, the gap between germline ends came to 10 bases. This CDR3 comprises 14 residues. Per germline, CDR1 SGHNT and CDR2 YYREEE (reference sequence). The CDR3 spells CASTLRGSGNTIYF. In DNA form, the CDR3 reads TGTGCCAGCACGCTCCGGGGCTCTGGAAACACCATATATTTT.

This clone was detected only a few times. The chain recombines TRBV12-5 with TRBJ2-2; D is perhaps TRBD1 (7 bases). In germline, CDR1 is LGHNT, CDR2 FRNRAP. The germline V and J ends were trimmed by 4 bases and 6 bases, with 24 bases remaining between them. The CDR3 totals 18 residues. The CDR3 region is CASGSDLQGGYPAGELFF. CDR3 in DNA: TGTGCTAGTGGTTCCGACTTGCAGGGGGGTTATCCGGCCGGGGAGCTGTTTTTT.

This clone was observed a few times. This chain links TRBV20-1 with TRBJ1-5; D remains unclear. V was cut by 3 bases and J by 1 base, with 10 bases left in between. Germline V gives CDR1 DFQATT, CDR2 SNEGSKA (reference sequence). The CDR3 consists of 14 residues. CDR3 bases: TGCAGTGCTAGTCTGGCTTCCAGCAATCAGCCCCAGCATTTT. This translates into CSASLASSNQPQHF.

The chain is built from TRBV19 and TRBJ1-4, with D perhaps matching TRBD1 (5 bases). This CDR3 region has 13 residues. Trimming took off 7 bases at V and 8 bases at J, with 14 bases between the two ends. The germline V gene encodes CDR1 LNHDA and CDR2 SQIVND (reference sequence). This CDR3 reads CASTRWGREKLFF. DNA for the CDR3: TGTGCCAGTACCCGGTGGGGCCGAGAAAAACTGTTTTTT.

This clone has only one observation. This chain connects TRBV18 to TRBJ2-3; D remains unclear. CDR1 and CDR2 from the germline V gene are KGHSH and LQKENI. Trimming stripped 1 base from V and 2 bases from J, with 10 bases between. The CDR3 runs 15 residues. The CDR3 spells CASSPLQIHTDTQYF. CDR3 DNA sequence: TGTGCCAGCTCACCACTACAGATACACACAGATACGCAGTATTTT.